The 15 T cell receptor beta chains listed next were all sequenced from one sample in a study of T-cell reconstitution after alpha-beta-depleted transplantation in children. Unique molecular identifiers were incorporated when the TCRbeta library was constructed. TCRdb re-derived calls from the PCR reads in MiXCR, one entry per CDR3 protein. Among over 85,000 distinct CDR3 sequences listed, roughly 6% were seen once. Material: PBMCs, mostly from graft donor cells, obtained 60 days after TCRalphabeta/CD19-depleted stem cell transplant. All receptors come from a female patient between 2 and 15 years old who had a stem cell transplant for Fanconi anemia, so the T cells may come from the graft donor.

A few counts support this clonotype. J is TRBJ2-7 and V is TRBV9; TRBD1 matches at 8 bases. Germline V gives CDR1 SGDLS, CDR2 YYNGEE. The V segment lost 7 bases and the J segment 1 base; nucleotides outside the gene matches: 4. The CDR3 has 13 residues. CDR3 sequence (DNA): TGTGCCAGCGTCACAGGGGGTTCCTACGAGCAGTACTTC. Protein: CASVTGGSYEQYF.

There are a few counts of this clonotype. DNA for the CDR3: TGTGCCAGCAGCTTTCCCGGGACAAGTTACGAGCAGTACTTC. Amino acid sequence: CASSFPGTSYEQYF. J is TRBJ2-7 and V is TRBV7-9, with D perhaps matching TRBD1 (6 bases). This CDR3 has 14 amino acids. Germline loops: CDR1 SEHNR, CDR2 FQNEAQ (reference sequence). V dropped 3 bases and J dropped 4 bases, with 13 bases sitting between them.

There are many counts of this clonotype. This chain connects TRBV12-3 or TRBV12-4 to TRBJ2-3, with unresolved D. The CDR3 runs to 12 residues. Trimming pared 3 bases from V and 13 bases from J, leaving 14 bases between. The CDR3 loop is CASSLLEAREYF. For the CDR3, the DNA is TGTGCCAGCAGTTTGTTAGAAGCTCGGGAGTATTTT.

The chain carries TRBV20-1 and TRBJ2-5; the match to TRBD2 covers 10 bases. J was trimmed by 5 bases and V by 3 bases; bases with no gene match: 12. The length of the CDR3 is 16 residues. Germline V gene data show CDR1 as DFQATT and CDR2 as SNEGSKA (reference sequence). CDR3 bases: TGCAGTGCTAGCGGGCTAGCGGGAGTCACGGGTGAGACCCAGTACTTC. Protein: CSASGLAGVTGETQYF.

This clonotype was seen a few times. The CDR3 loop reads CAISEHQGTSGSGTQYF. The DNA of the CDR3 is TGTGCCATCAGTGAGCATCAAGGGACTAGCGGGAGCGGGACCCAGTACTTC. The V call is TRBV10-3, the J call TRBJ2-5, with 14 bases matching TRBD2. V was clipped by 2 bases and J by 7 bases; unmatched bases: 9. The CDR3 length is 17 residues. Germline CDR1 reads ENHRY; CDR2 reads SYGVKD.

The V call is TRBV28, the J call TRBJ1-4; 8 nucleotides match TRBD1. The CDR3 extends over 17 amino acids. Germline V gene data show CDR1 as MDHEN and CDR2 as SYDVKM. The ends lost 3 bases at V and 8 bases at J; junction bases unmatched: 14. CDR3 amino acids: CASSFPESGQGSEKLFF. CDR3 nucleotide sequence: TGTGCCAGCAGTTTTCCTGAGAGTGGACAGGGAAGCGAAAAACTGTTTTTT.

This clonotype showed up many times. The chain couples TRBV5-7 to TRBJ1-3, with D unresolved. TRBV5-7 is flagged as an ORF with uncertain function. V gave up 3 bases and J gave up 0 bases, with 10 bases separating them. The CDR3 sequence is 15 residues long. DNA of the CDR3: TGTGCCAGCAGCTCCACAGCGTGCTCTGGAAACACCATATATTTT. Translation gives CASSSTACSGNTIYF.

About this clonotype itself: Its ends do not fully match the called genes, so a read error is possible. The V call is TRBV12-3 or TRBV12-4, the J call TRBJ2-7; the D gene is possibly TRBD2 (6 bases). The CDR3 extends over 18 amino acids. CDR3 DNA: TGTGCCAGCTGTTTAGCGCGGGTTGAGTTCGGGAGCTCCTACGAGCAGTACTTC. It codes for CASCLARVEFGSSYEQYF.

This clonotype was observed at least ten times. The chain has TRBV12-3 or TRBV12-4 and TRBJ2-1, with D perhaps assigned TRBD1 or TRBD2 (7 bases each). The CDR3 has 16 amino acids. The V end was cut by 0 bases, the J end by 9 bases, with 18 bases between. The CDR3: CASSLAHRGGHGEQFF. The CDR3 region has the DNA TGTGCCAGCAGTTTAGCTCACAGGGGAGGGCACGGTGAGCAGTTCTTC.

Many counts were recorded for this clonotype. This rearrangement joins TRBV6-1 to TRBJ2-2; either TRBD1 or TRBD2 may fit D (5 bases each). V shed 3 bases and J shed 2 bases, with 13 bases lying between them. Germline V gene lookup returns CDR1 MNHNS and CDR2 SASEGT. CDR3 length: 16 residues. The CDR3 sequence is CASSELGTINTGELFF. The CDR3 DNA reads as TGTGCCAGCAGTGAGCTTGGGACGATTAACACCGGGGAGCTGTTTTTT.

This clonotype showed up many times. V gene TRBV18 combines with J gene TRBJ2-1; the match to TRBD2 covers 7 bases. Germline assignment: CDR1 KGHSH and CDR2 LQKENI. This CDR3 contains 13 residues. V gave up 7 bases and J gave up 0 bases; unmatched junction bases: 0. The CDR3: CASWGGSYNEQFF. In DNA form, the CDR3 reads TGTGCCAGCTGGGGGGGCTCCTACAATGAGCAGTTCTTC.

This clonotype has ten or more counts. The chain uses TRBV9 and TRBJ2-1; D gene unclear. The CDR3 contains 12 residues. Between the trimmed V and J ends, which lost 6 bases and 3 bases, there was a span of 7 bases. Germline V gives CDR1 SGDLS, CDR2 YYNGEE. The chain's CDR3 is CASTSSYNEQFF. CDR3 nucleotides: TGTGCCAGCACATCTAGCTACAATGAGCAGTTCTTC.

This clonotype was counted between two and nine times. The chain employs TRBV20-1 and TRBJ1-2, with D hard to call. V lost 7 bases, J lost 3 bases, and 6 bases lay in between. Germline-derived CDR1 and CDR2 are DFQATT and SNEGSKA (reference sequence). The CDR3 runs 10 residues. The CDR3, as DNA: TGCAGTGGGGATGACTATGGCTACACCTTC. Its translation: CSGDDYGYTF.

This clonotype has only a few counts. CDR3 residues: CASSLEARENTGELFF. In DNA, the CDR3 is TGCGCCAGCAGCTTGGAGGCCAGGGAAAACACCGGGGAGCTGTTTTTT. The chain is built from TRBV5-1 and TRBJ2-2; TRBD1 might be the D (5 bases). The CDR3 runs to 16 residues. V was clipped by 0 bases and J by 2 bases, with 11 bases between them. Germline loops: CDR1 SGHRS, CDR2 YFSETQ. The full variable domain, with the rest looked up from reference TRBV5-1 and TRBJ2-2, is KAGVTQTPRYLIKTRGQQVTLSCSPISGHRSVSWYQQTPGQGLQFLFEYFSETQRNKGNFPGRFSGRQFSNSRSEMNVSTLELGDSALYLCASSLEARENTGELFFGEGSRLTVL.

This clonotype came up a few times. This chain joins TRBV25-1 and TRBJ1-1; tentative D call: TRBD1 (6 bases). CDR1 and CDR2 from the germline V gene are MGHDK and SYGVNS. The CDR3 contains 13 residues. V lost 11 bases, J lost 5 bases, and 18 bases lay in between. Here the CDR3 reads CASGYLGATEAFF. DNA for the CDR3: TGTGCCTCAGGGTATCTGGGGGCGACTGAAGCTTTCTTT. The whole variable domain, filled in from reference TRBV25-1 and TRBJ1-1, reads EADIYQTPRYLVIGTGKKITLECSQTMGHDKMYWYQQDPGMELHLIHYSYGVNSTEKGDLSSESTVSRIRTEHFPLTLESARPSHTSQYLCASGYLGATEAFFGQGTRLTVV.